The 8 T cell receptor beta chains given below trace back to one sample, sequenced in a study of T cell responses to AZD1222 COVID-19 vaccine. The data were produced by immunoSEQ multiplex PCR, yet TCRdb's version contains in-frame clones alone and is incomplete. The data contain some 120,000 clones, roughly 87% of them seen just once; the ten biggest clones take up approximately 1.5%. The specimen comprised peripheral blood, sampled on day 0 of AZD1222 vaccination. These receptors came from an adult in good health.

The rearrangement uses TRBV19 and TRBJ2-3, with unresolved D. Trimming pared 1 base from V and 4 bases from J, leaving 9 bases between. Germline V CDR1 and CDR2: LNHDA, SQIVND (reference sequence). CDR3 size: 14 residues. The CDR3 DNA is TGTGCCAGTAGTATAGTCCGGTCGGCAGATACGCAGTATTTT. It codes for CASSIVRSADTQYF.

The chain carries TRBV5-6 and TRBJ2-5; 13 bases are shared with TRBD2. V lost 2 bases and J lost 4; bases outside the gene matches: 8. CDR3 length: 17 residues. CDR1 SGHDT and CDR2 YYEEEE come from the germline V gene. The CDR3 DNA follows: TGTGCCAGCAGCTTAGGACTAGCGGGGGTAAGGGGAGAGACCCAGTACTTC. This gives the protein CASSLGLAGVRGETQYF.

This clone came up once. This chain connects TRBV6-2 or TRBV6-3 to TRBJ2-6, with 10 bases identical to TRBD1. The CDR3 contains 18 residues. CDR1 MNHEY and CDR2 SVGEGT come from the germline V gene. J gave up 0 bases and V 2 bases, and 4 bases lay outside the gene matches. The chain's CDR3 is CASSYPGTGVSGANVLTF. In nucleotides, the CDR3 is TGTGCCAGCAGTTACCCCGGGACAGGGGTCTCTGGGGCCAACGTCCTGACTTTC.

The chain joins TRBV7-2 to TRBJ1-6, with TRBD1 matching over 8 bases. This CDR3 contains 15 residues. Germline CDR1 SGHTA, CDR2 FQGNSA. V was pared by 7 bases and J by 5 bases, with 7 bases of the junction left unmatched. DNA of the CDR3: TGTGCCAGCACCTTCACAGGGGGTAATAATTCACCCCTCCACTTT. Encoded protein: CASTFTGGNNSPLHF.

The chain combines TRBV7-8 with TRBJ1-1; 8 bases line up with TRBD1. CDR3 length: 15 amino acids. The ends lost 4 bases at V and 7 bases at J; junction bases unmatched: 11. CDR1 and CDR2 from the germline V gene are SGHVS and FQNEAQ. The CDR3 protein is CASSSQSGQVYEAFF. CDR3 coding DNA: TGTGCCAGCAGCTCTCAGTCGGGACAGGTATATGAAGCTTTCTTT.

Only a few counts were recorded for this clone. V gene TRBV28 combines with J gene TRBJ1-6; D possibly corresponds to TRBD1 (5 bases). Germline lookup yields CDR1 MDHEN and CDR2 SYDVKM. The CDR3 spans 12 residues. V lost 5 bases and J lost 14, with 13 bases in between. For the CDR3, the DNA is TGTGCCAGCAGTCTCCCTCGGGGGGCCCTCCACTTT. Translation gives CASSLPRGALHF.

The chain uses TRBV27 and TRBJ1-1; D call uncertain. The CDR3 covers 13 residues. Germline V gene data show CDR1 as MNHEY and CDR2 as SMNVEV (reference sequence). The CDR3: CAIPRSANTEAFF. DNA for the CDR3: TGTGCGATCCCCAGGTCCGCGAACACTGAAGCTTTCTTT.

In its sample, this clone was seen a few times. Other DNA sequences in the same sample also yield this CDR3. The chain is built from TRBV6-5 and TRBJ1-1; D gene ambiguous. V was shortened by 0 bases and J by 0 bases, with 5 bases between the two germline ends. The CDR3 runs 14 residues. From germline, CDR1 is MNHEY and CDR2 SVGAGI. DNA for the CDR3: TGTGCCAGCAGTTACTCGACGGTGAACACTGAAGCTTTCTTT. Residues: CASSYSTVNTEAFF.